This is a list of T cell receptor beta chains from one sample in a study of cytotoxic CD8 clonotypes in ibrutinib-treated CLL. The protocol was immunoSEQ multiplex PCR, while the TCRdb copy is restricted to in-frame clones and leaves out a portion. Among some 92,000 clones listed, 75% to 80% were seen once. Here the sequenced sample was PBMCs, taken after 24 months of ibrutinib treatment. The receptors derive from a human donor with chronic lymphocytic leukemia. The conserved cysteine and the conserved F or W are not part of the CDR3 here. The D gene is left open where the match is weak. Size is stated for part of the rows, as once, few or many counts, or as a class when the clone is expanded.

D gene,clone size,V gene,CDR3 protein
TRBD1,few,TRBV7-9,ASSPGTATNSPLH
NA,many,TRBV5-4,ASSLESWYGYT
NA,NA,TRBV28,ASSLANYNEQF
TRBD1,NA,TRBV6-1,ASSVLDRASGYT
NA,NA,TRBV19,ASSIAAISYNEQF
NA,NA,TRBV7-9,ASSHHRDNQPQH
TRBD1,NA,TRBV11-3,ASSRGQGDHEQY
NA,NA,TRBV28,ASSPRVNTIY
TRBD1,NA,TRBV19,ASSPTGTGYYEQY
NA,NA,TRBV5-1,ASSFRDGEAF
NA,once,TRBV29-1,SAGEGEAYGYT
TRBD2,NA,TRBV4-1,ASSQILSGSYGETQY
NA,once,TRBV7-9,ASSRITQAPEQY
NA,NA,TRBV2,ASSPTGLNQPQH
TRBD1,NA,TRBV4-3,ASSQDRAGQGLYEQY
NA,NA,TRBV7-2,ASSLAQETQY
NA,NA,TRBV6-1,ASSDFSASTYGYT
TRBD2,NA,TRBV10-3,AISDLSGEPTYNEQF
NA,NA,TRBV27,ASSLGLQGPQH
NA,many,TRBV10-3,AISVVEEETQY
NA,NA,TRBV6-5,ASSRTAEDEQF
NA,once,TRBV18,ASSLTVSLAKNIQY
TRBD2,NA,TRBV5-8,ASSSGTSGRNEQF
NA,NA,TRBV6-4,ASSERLAPNSYNEQF
NA,NA,TRBV4-2,ASSPIGLTTDTQY
TRBD1,NA,TRBV10-2,ASVPGQGANYGYT
TRBD1,NA,TRBV6-1,ASSAGTGSRDTQY
NA,NA,TRBV11-2,ASSLRRTANEKLF
TRBD2,NA,TRBV10-3,AISDDGGALRDTQY
TRBD2,NA,TRBV4-1,ASSQDQTSASYNEQF
NA,NA,TRBV5-1,ASSFTGGGYT
NA,NA,TRBV28,ASRTLNRDSAF
NA,NA,TRBV27,ARAPRYEQY
NA,few,TRBV28,ASSSTARNIQY
NA,NA,TRBV6-1,ASSFTGELF
TRBD2,NA,TRBV5-1,ASSLTSGSKGYEQY
NA,NA,TRBV7-9,ASSPKGPYEQY
TRBD2,NA,TRBV7-3,ASSIAGGSTDTQY
TRBD2,few,TRBV19,ASNPVLAPSTDTQY
NA,NA,TRBV7-3,ASSPGLQGRYGYT
TRBD2,NA,TRBV10-1,ASSDRAGASDEQY
NA,NA,TRBV9,ASSPRPADNAEAF
TRBD1,NA,TRBV10-1,ASSEWGRGSSYNSPLH
TRBD2,NA,TRBV12-5,ASVILAGGLGTDTQY
TRBD1,few,TRBV2,ARGQGNTGELF
NA,NA,TRBV11-2,ASSLDALYEQY
TRBD2,NA,TRBV2,ASRDWDYTDTQY
NA,NA,TRBV7-9,ASSLLNRVGEKLF
NA,NA,TRBV12-1,ASSLNSGRESYNEQF
NA,NA,TRBV6-1,ASSEAAGNTIY
NA,NA,TRBV2,ASSRSLNTEAF